This T cell receptor (beta chain) was sequenced during a study of technical replicates of blood from a few donors. The method was immunoSEQ multiplex PCR; TCRdb's version includes in-frame clones alone and lacks a portion of them. The sample has around 62,000 clones; less than 98% are singletons. Per germline, CDR1 SGHAT and CDR2 FQNNGV. CDR3 length equals 18 residues. With 5 bases clipped from V and 3 bases from J, the junction kept 16 bases outside the gene matches. This sequence originates from a human donor in good health. Sequenced: T cells isolated from PBMCs. The chain uses TRBV11-2 and TRBJ2-3, with 8 bases that match TRBD2. DNA for the CDR3: TGTGCCAGCAGCCAAACGCCCTGGCGGGAGGTTTGGACAGATACGCAGTATTTT. Translating it yields CASSQTPWREVWTDTQYF.